This TCR beta chain was found in a study of T-cell memory formation after mild COVID-19. Notes on this clonotype: Its antigen is undetermined.

General study results and limits: A balance of CD4 and CD8 characterized clones contracting day 15 to 85, whereas later expanders leaned CD4+.

Germline values: CDR1 LNHDA, CDR2 SQIVND (reference sequence). There are 17 residues in the CDR3. V dropped 7 bases and J dropped 5; count of bases not matched to a gene: 14. TCRdb recomputed calls from the 5' RACE reads with MiXCR, one row per CDR3 protein. The data hold 92,000 or so distinct CDR3 sequences, with about 13% observed a single time. This rearrangement joins TRBV19 to TRBJ2-5; 12 bases match TRBD2. Sequencing was performed on PBMCs or a T cell subset sorted from them (not recorded which). The clonotype originates from an adult woman who had mild COVID-19 (a few samples of this study predate the infection). Cell type and time point are not known. CDR3 sequence (DNA): TGTGCCAGTACCCAGAACCTAGCGGGAGGGCCGTGGGAGACCCAGTACTTC. Amino acids: CASTQNLAGGPWETQYF.